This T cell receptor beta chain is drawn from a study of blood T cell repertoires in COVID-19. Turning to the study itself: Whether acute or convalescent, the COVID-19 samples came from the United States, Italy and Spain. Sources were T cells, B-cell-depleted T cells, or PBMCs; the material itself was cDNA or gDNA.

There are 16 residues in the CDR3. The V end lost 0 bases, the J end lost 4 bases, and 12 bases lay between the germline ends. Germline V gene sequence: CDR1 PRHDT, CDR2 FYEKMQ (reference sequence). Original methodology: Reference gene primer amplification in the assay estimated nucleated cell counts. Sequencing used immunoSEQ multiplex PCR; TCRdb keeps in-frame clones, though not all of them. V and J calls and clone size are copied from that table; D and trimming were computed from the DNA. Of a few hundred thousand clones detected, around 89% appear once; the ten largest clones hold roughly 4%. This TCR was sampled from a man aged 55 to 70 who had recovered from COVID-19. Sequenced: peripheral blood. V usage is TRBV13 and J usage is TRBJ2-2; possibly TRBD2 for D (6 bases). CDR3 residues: CASSLGTRDSTGELFF. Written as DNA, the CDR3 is TGTGCCAGCAGCTTAGGGACGCGGGATAGCACCGGGGAGCTGTTTTTT.